This paragraph covers one TCR beta chain sequence. A much more abundant neighbour one base away suggests this may be a read error. Together with a sample-barcoded 5' primer, a J-beta primer mix was included in a second PCR lasting about 7 to 11 cycles. Via MiXCR, TCRdb re-called the 5' RACE reads, giving one row per CDR3 protein. The sample includes 500,000 to 700,000 distinct CDR3 sequences, 25% to 30% of them seen just once. This sample is part of a study of blood T cells in healthy people across ages. CDR1 is MNHNS and CDR2 is SASEGT in the germline V gene. The CDR3 runs to 13 residues. V gene TRBV6-1 combines with J gene TRBJ1-2; no firm D call. The sequenced sample was blood. This receptor was identified in a woman aged 80 or over in good health. The CDR3 region is CVSSEAIQPGYTF. The CDR3 coding sequence is TGTGTCAGCAGTGAAGCCATCCAACCTGGCTACACCTTC.